This T cell receptor (beta chain) was observed in a study of blood T cell repertoires in COVID-19. Study-level background: Both acute and convalescent COVID-19 samples were obtained from the United States, Italy and Spain. Sources were T cells, B-cell-depleted T cells, or PBMCs; the material itself was cDNA or gDNA.

Germline V gene data show CDR1 as MNHEY and CDR2 as SVGAGI. V lost 6 bases and J lost 1; bases outside the gene matches: 6. The CDR3 sequence is 14 residues long. Authors' analysis steps: From reference gene primer amplification, estimates of nucleated cell counts were derived. The protocol was immunoSEQ multiplex PCR, while the TCRdb copy is restricted to in-frame clones and leaves out a portion. V, J and clone size reflect that table, while D and trimming were determined from the DNA. The sample lists 25,000 to 30,000 clones, 87% occurring once. V is TRBV6-5 and J is TRBJ2-7; 7 bases line up with TRBD1. The TCR was taken from a human donor in a cohort sampled during active COVID-19. Sequencing used peripheral blood. The CDR3, as DNA: TGTGCCAGCAGGACTCCGGGACAGTCCTACGAGCAGTACTTC. Amino acid sequence: CASRTPGQSYEQYF.